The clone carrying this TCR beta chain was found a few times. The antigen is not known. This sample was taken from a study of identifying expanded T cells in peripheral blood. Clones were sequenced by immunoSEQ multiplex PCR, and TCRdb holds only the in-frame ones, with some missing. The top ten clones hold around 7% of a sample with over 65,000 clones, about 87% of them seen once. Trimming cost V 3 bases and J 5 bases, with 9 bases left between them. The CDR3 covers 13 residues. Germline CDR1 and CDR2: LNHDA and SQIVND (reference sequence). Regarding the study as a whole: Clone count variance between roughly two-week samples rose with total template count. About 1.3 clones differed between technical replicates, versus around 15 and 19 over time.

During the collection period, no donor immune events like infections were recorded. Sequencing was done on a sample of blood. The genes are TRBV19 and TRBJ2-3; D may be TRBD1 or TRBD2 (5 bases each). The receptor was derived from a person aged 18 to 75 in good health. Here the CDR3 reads CASSIGARDTQYF. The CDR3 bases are TGTGCCAGTAGTATCGGGGCGAGAGATACGCAGTATTTT.